This TCR beta chain was retrieved from a study of OX40 agonist ivuxolimab in advanced cancers. About the research overall: Patients were infused with ivuxolimab every 2 weeks at 0.01 to 10 mg/kg. General study results and limits: Expanded peripheral T-cell antigen specificity went undetermined. Both CD4+ and CD8+ T cell populations in blood had undergone clonal expansion by week 6 at 0.1 to 3.0 mg/kg.

Profiled with immunoSEQ multiplex PCR; TCRdb holds only in-frame clones, not every one. The repertoire has just over 40,000 clones, 85% of them found once; the top ten carry about 16%. This CDR3 is built from 15 residues. Germline CDR1 is SGHNT and CDR2 is YENEEA. Trimming shortened V by 5 bases and J by 8 bases, and 18 bases separated the two germline ends. Notes on this clone: Its matching antigen is unknown.

The clonotype was recovered from an adult with an advanced solid tumor such as melanoma, head and neck, liver or kidney cancer. The sequencing used CD4+ or CD8+ T cells sorted from blood, collected in a trial of the OX40 agonist ivuxolimab. The J gene is TRBJ2-2, the V gene TRBV11-3; tentatively, D is TRBD1 (6 bases). The CDR3 here is CASSPKRGGGGELFF. The DNA for the CDR3 is TGTGCCAGCAGCCCGAAGCGTGGGGGCGGGGGGGAGCTGTTTTTT. The entire variable domain, with the rest obtained from reference TRBV11-3 and TRBJ2-2, is as follows: EAGVVQSPRYKIIEKKQPVAFWCNPISGHNTLYWYLQNLGQGPELLIRYENEEAVDDSQLPKDRFSAERLKGVDSTLKIQPAELGDSAVYLCASSPKRGGGGELFFGEGSRLTVL.